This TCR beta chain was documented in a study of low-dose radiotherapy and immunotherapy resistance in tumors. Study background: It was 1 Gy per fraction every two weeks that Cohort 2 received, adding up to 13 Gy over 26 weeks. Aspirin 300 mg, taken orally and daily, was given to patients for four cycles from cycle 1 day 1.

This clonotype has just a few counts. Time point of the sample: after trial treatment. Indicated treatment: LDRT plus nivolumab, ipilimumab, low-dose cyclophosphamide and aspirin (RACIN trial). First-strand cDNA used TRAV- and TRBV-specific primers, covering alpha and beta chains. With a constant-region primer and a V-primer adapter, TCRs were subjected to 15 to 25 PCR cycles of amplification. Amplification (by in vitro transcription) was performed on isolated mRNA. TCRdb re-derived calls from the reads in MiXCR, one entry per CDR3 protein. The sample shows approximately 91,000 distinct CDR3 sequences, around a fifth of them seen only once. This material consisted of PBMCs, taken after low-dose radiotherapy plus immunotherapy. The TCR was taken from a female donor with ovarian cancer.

CDR3: CASSKWDRVNYEQYF. The CDR3 nucleotides read TGTGCCAGCAGCAAATGGGACAGGGTCAACTACGAGCAGTACTTC. The V gene is TRBV21-1, the J gene TRBJ2-7; the DNA was not used to check the table's D call, TRBD1. TRBV21-1 is termed a pseudogene. The CDR3 has 15 residues.